This T cell receptor beta chain is drawn from a study of vaccination effects on CD4 cells after COVID-19. Concerning this clone: The antigen remains undetermined.

The CDR3 runs 14 residues. With V trimmed by 6 bases and J by 6 bases, 11 bases remained unmatched. The table came from immunoSEQ multiplex PCR; TCRdb's copy has only in-frame clones and leaves some out. In the table there are some 20,000 clones, approximately 70% of which are singletons. Before sequencing, viral peptide pools were used by the ViraFEST assay to expand antigen-specific CD4+ T cells. Subsequent to a culture period of under twelve days, CD4+ T cells were isolated. The chain joins TRBV6-7 to TRBJ2-7; 7 bases match TRBD2. TRBV6-7 is an open reading frame whose function is uncertain. This specimen was CD4+ T cells from PBMCs cultured with HCoV-229E spike peptides, taken before COVID-19 vaccination. The TCR originated in a human donor who received a COVID-19 vaccine. This CDR3 is CASSRGGGSGEQYF. The CDR3 DNA reads TGTGCCAGCAGCCGCGGGGGAGGTTCTGGCGAGCAGTACTTC.